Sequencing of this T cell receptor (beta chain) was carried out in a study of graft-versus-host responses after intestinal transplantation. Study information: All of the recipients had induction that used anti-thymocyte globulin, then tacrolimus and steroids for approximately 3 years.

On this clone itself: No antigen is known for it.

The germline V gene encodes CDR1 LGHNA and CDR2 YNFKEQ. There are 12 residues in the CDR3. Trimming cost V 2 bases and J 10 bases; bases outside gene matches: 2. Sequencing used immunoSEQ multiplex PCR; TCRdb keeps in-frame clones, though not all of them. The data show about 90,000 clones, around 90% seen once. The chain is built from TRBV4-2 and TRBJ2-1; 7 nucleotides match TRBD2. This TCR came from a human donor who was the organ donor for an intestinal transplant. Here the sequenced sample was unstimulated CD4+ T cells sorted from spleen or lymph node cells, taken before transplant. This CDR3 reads CASSQSSGEQFF. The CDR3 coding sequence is TGTGCCAGCAGCCAATCTAGCGGAGAGCAGTTCTTC.